One sample yielded the 10 T cell receptor beta chains listed below, sequenced in a study of beta chain features in type 1 diabetes. Since all of the isolated RNA was reverse transcribed, expressed TCRB transcripts were what got sequenced. Sequenced by immunoSEQ multiplex PCR; TCRdb stores in-frame clones only, minus some. The profile covers 900,000 or so clones, with roughly a sixth appearing a single time and 0.02% to 0.025% taken by the ten largest. Sequenced: naive CD4+ T cells from blood. Receptors originate from a woman aged 18-29 years in good health.

A few counts support this clone. The rearrangement links TRBV7-2 to TRBJ2-1; 10 nucleotides align to TRBD2. J was trimmed by 5 bases and V by 2 bases; bases with no gene match: 6. Germline V gene data show CDR1 as SGHTA and CDR2 as FQGNSA. The CDR3 has 16 amino acids. CDR3 sequence (DNA): TGTGCCAGCAGCTTAACTAGCGGGACTTATAACAATGAGCAGTTCTTC. Protein sequence: CASSLTSGTYNNEQFF.

The chain couples TRBV25-1 to TRBJ2-7, with 9 bases fitting TRBD1. The CDR3 extends over 15 amino acids. V was pared by 6 bases and J by 1 base, with 7 bases of the junction left unmatched. CDR1 is MGHDK and CDR2 is SYGVNS in the germline V gene. The CDR3 region is CASSITGQGSYEQYF. Written as DNA, the CDR3 is TGTGCCAGCAGCATCACGGGACAGGGATCCTACGAGCAGTACTTC.

The V call is TRBV6-6, the J call TRBJ1-3, with D unresolved. CDR1 is MNHNY and CDR2 is SVGAGI in the germline V gene (reference sequence). This CDR3 contains 14 residues. Trimming shortened V by 4 bases and J by 0 bases, and 7 bases separated the two germline ends. CDR3 sequence reads: CASSFGYSGNTIYF. The CDR3 DNA reads TGTGCCAGCAGTTTTGGATACTCTGGAAACACCATATATTTT.

In this sample, this clone turned up many times. V and J are TRBV4-3 and TRBJ2-6, with unresolved D. CDR3 size: 15 residues. V was clipped by 0 bases and J by 1 base, with 4 bases between them. Germline V lookup: CDR1 LGHNA, CDR2 YSLEER. CDR3 sequence (DNA): TGCGCCAGCAGCCAAGACGCATCTGGGGCCAACGTCCTGACTTTC. Its protein is CASSQDASGANVLTF.

This clone showed up just a few times. The V and J genes are TRBV29-1 and TRBJ1-2; 7 bases match TRBD1. CDR3 length: 15 amino acids. V trimming: 5 bases; J trimming: 0 bases; junction bases outside the gene matches: 9. Germline CDR1 and CDR2: SQVTM and ANQGSEA. The CDR3 DNA reads as TGCAGCGTTCTCAAGGACAGGCGAGCTAACTATGGCTACACCTTC. This gives the protein CSVLKDRRANYGYTF. Drawing the rest from reference TRBV29-1 and TRBJ1-2, the complete variable domain is SAVISQKPSRDICQRGTSLTIQCQVDSQVTMMFWYRQQPGQSLTLIATANQGSEATYESGFVIDKFPISRPNLTFSTLTVSNMSPEDSSIYLCSVLKDRRANYGYTFGSGTRLTVV.

This clone was found a few times. One junction end does not reproduce the germline sequence, and a read error may be involved. This rearrangement joins TRBV6-1 to TRBJ2-6; TRBD2 is a possible D gene (6 bases). The germline V gene has CDR1 MNHNS and CDR2 SASEGT. The CDR3 contains 18 residues. CDR3 sequence (DNA): TGTGCCATCAGTGACCACGAGGGACTGGGTGCTGGGGCCAACGTCCTGACTTTC. Its protein is CAISDHEGLGAGANVLTF.

The chain uses TRBV29-1 and TRBJ2-5; the match to TRBD1 covers 8 bases. After removal of 5 bases from V and 5 bases from J, the junction contained 7 bases not matched to a gene. This CDR3 spans 13 amino acids. Germline CDR1 is SQVTM and CDR2 is ANQGSEA. CDR3: CSVRDRRGETQYF. CDR3 sequence (DNA): TGCAGCGTTCGGGACAGGCGAGGGGAGACCCAGTACTTC.

CDR3 in DNA: TGTGCCACCAGGGGCGGGCGGGGCAATCAGCCCCAGCATTTT. Translation: CATRGGRGNQPQHF. The chain carries TRBV15 and TRBJ1-5; D is unresolved. From germline, CDR1 is LNHNV and CDR2 YYDKDF (reference sequence). CDR3 length: 14 amino acids. V shed 6 bases and J shed 2 bases, with 11 bases lying between them.

This clone was detected a few times. The chain employs TRBV28 and TRBJ2-1, with D perhaps matching TRBD1 (5 bases). V gave up 4 bases and J gave up 10 bases, with 8 bases separating them. Looked up from germline, CDR1 is MDHEN and CDR2 is SYDVKM. This CDR3 comprises 11 residues. This CDR3 reads CASSWNREQFF. The DNA of the CDR3 is TGTGCCAGCAGTTGGAACAGGGAGCAGTTCTTC.

The CDR3 sequence: CASSLAGTAYNEQFF. CDR3 nucleotides: TGTGCCAGCAGCTTAGCCGGGACAGCCTACAATGAGCAGTTCTTC. The genes are TRBV7-8 and TRBJ2-1; 7 positions match TRBD1. The junction had 1 base not matched to a gene; V was cut back by 0 bases and J by 2 bases. Germline-derived CDR1 and CDR2 are SGHVS and FQNEAQ. There are 15 residues in the CDR3.